The T cell receptor beta chain under discussion was sequenced for a study of cytomegalovirus exposure and HLA in healthy donors. Notes on the study in general: One cluster of highly shared sequence variants probably arose as a sequencing artifact.

The PCR was carried out with 60 Vbeta primers and 13 Jbeta primers. Libraries were prepared by immunoSEQ multiplex PCR; TCRdb keeps only in-frame clonotypes and omits some of them. The sample lists around 100,000 clones; 81% were seen once. The CDR3 spans 17 residues. Losses at the gene ends were 0 bases for V and 0 bases for J; bases not matched to a gene: 7. CDR1 and CDR2 from the germline V gene are SGHAT and FQNNGV. About this clone itself: Its antigen is as yet unknown.

The sequenced sample consisted of PBMCs. The V gene is TRBV11-2, the J gene TRBJ2-5, with 7 bases lining up with TRBD2. This TCR came from a man aged 35 to 55 in good health and CMV-seropositive. Written as DNA, the CDR3 is TGTGCCAGCAGCTTAGATCGAACTAGCGCGTACCAAGAGACCCAGTACTTC. Its protein is CASSLDRTSAYQETQYF.